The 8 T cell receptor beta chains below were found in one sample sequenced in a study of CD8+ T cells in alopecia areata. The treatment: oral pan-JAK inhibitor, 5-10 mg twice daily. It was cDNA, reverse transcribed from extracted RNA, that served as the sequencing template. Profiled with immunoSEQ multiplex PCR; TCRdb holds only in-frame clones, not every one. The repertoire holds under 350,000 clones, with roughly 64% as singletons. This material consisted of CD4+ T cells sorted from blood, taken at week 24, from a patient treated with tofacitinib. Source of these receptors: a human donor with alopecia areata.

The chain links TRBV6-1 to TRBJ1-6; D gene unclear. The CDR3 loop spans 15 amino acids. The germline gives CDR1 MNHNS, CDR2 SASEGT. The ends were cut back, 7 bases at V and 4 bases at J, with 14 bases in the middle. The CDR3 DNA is TGTGCCAGCATCCCGACAAGGGATTATAATTCACCCCTCCACTTT. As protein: CASIPTRDYNSPLHF.

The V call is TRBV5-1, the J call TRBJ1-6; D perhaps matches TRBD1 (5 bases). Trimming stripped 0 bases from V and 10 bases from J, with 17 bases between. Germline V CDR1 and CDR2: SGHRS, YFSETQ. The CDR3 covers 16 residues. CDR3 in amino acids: CASSLVGATVGSPLHF. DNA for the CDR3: TGCGCCAGCAGCTTGGTCGGGGCAACCGTGGGATCACCCCTCCACTTT.

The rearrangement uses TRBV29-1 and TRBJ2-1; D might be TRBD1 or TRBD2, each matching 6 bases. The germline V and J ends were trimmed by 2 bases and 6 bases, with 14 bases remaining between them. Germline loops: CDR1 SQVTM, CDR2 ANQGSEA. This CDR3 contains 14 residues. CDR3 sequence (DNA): TGCAGCGTTGAAAGGGGGGCTGCACCCAATGAGCAGTTCTTC. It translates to CSVERGAAPNEQFF.

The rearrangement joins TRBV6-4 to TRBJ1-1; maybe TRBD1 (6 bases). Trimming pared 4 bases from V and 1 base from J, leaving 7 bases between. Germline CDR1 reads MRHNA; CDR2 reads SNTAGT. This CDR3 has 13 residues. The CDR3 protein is CASSVDRNTEAFF. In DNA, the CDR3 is TGTGCCAGCAGTGTGGACAGGAACACTGAAGCTTTCTTT.

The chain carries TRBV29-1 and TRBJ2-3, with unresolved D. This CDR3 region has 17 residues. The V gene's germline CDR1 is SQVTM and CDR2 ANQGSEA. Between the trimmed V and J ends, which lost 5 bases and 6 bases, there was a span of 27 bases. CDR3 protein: CSVYRPGFSRDIDTQYF. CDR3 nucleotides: TGCAGCGTTTATCGCCCTGGGTTTAGTCGCGACATCGATACGCAGTATTTT.

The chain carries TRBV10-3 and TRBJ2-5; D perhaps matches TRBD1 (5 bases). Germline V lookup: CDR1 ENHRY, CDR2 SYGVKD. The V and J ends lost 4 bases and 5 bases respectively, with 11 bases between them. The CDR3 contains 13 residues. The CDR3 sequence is CAISGGPTETQYF. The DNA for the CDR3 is TGTGCCATCAGTGGGGGCCCGACGGAGACCCAGTACTTC.

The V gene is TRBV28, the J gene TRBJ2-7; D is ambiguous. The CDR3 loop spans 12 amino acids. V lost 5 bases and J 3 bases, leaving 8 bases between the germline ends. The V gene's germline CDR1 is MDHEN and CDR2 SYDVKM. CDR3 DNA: TGTGCCAGCAGTATACCCTTCTACGAGCAGTACTTC. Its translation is CASSIPFYEQYF.

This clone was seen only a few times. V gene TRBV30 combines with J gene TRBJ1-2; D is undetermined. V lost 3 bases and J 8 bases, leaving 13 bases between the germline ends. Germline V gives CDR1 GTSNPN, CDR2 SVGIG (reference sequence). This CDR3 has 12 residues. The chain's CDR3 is CAWSGLAGGYTF. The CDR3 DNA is TGTGCCTGGAGCGGTCTCGCTGGAGGCTACACCTTC. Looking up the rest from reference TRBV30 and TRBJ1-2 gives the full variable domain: SQTIHQWPATLVQPVGSPLSLECTVEGTSNPNLYWYRQAAGRGLQLLFYSVGIGQISSEVPQNLSASRPQDRQFILSSKKLLLSDSGFYLCAWSGLAGGYTFGSGTRLTVV.